These 25 T cell receptor beta chains were all obtained from the same sample, sequenced in a study of blood T cell repertoires in COVID-19. Measured with immunoSEQ multiplex PCR; TCRdb has only the in-frame clones, and not every one. The repertoire holds about 220,000 clones, with roughly 80% as singletons. Material: peripheral blood. These receptors all come from a woman aged 60 to 75 who had recovered from COVID-19.

This chain joins TRBV10-3 and TRBJ1-5; D is ambiguous. CDR1 and CDR2 (germline): ENHRY, SYGVKD. V was cut by 6 bases and J by 6 bases, with 12 bases left in between. This CDR3 is built from 13 residues. The CDR3 loop is CAIRPDTAQPQHF. The CDR3 DNA reads TGTGCCATCAGACCAGACACCGCTCAGCCCCAGCATTTT.

V gene TRBV7-2 combines with J gene TRBJ1-1; 8 bases map to TRBD1. After removal of 6 bases from V and 5 bases from J, the junction contained 11 bases not matched to a gene. Germline assignment: CDR1 SGHTA and CDR2 FQGNSA. This CDR3 contains 15 residues. CDR3 in DNA: TGTGCCAGCAGGAAAACCACAGGGGGGAGAACTGAAGCTTTCTTT. Protein product: CASRKTTGGRTEAFF.

V gene TRBV7-7 combines with J gene TRBJ2-5; the D gene is possibly TRBD1 (6 bases). CDR1 and CDR2 (germline): SSHAT, FNYEAQ (reference sequence). The CDR3 is 16 residues long. The CDR3 coding sequence is TGTGCTAGCTCCGTCATATCACAGGGTAACAGAGAGACCCAGTACTTC. Encoded protein: CASSVISQGNRETQYF.

The V call is TRBV19, the J call TRBJ1-1, with TRBD1 identical over 7 bases. Trimming at V came to 3 bases and at J to 7 bases, leaving 8 bases not matched to a gene. This CDR3 is 14 amino acids long. CDR1 is LNHDA, CDR2 SQIVND, per germline (reference sequence). The CDR3 loop reads CASSIDRVSSEAFF. The CDR3 coding sequence is TGTGCCAGTAGTATCGACAGGGTAAGCAGTGAAGCTTTCTTT.

The chain links TRBV29-1 to TRBJ2-1; D not certain. V was trimmed by 6 bases and J by 4 bases, leaving 16 bases between them. Germline V gives CDR1 SQVTM, CDR2 ANQGSEA. The CDR3 has 14 residues. The CDR3 spells CSVGRVRHYNEQFF. In nucleotides, the CDR3 is TGCAGCGTGGGTAGAGTGAGACATTACAATGAGCAGTTCTTC.

V gene TRBV5-1 combines with J gene TRBJ1-1; D might be TRBD1 (5 bases). Germline-derived CDR1 and CDR2 are SGHRS and YFSETQ. The CDR3 has 15 residues. The ends were cut back, 1 base at V and 3 bases at J, with 13 bases in the middle. CDR3: CASSLLGRAYTEAFF. CDR3 nucleotide sequence: TGCGCCAGCAGCTTGTTAGGCAGGGCGTACACTGAAGCTTTCTTT.

The genes are TRBV5-1 and TRBJ2-7, with a possible D match to TRBD1 (6 bases). Germline V gene data show CDR1 as SGHRS and CDR2 as YFSETQ. The length of the CDR3 is 15 residues. Trimming took off 0 bases at V and 4 bases at J, with 14 bases between the two ends. Here the CDR3 reads CASSLGGLSVYEQYF. In DNA form, the CDR3 reads TGCGCCAGCAGCTTGGGGGGGCTTAGTGTTTACGAGCAGTACTTC.

This clone has only a few counts. This chain connects TRBV20-1 to TRBJ2-1; a weak D match, TRBD2 (6 bases). This CDR3 has 11 residues. Germline loops: CDR1 DFQATT, CDR2 SNEGSKA (reference sequence). Trimming shortened V by 5 bases and J by 4 bases, and 6 bases separated the two germline ends. CDR3 DNA sequence: TGCAGTGCTGCGGGGTACAATGAGCAGTTCTTC. Translating it yields CSAAGYNEQFF.

This clone was counted once. The chain combines TRBV2 with TRBJ2-1; D remains ambiguous. The V end lost 6 bases, the J end lost 10 bases, and 10 bases lay between the germline ends. Germline V gives CDR1 SNHLY, CDR2 FYNNEI. The length of the CDR3 is 11 residues. The CDR3 loop is CASRAINEQFF. CDR3 in DNA: TGTGCCAGCAGAGCGATAAACGAGCAGTTCTTC.

The chain couples TRBV11-3 to TRBJ2-1; no definite D call. V was cut by 4 bases and J by 9 bases, with 13 bases left in between. The V gene's germline CDR1 is SGHNT and CDR2 YENEEA. There are 13 residues in the CDR3. The CDR3 bases are TGTGCCAGCAGCTCTTCCAGCGTGGGTGAGCAGTTCTTC. It codes for CASSSSSVGEQFF.

The J gene is TRBJ1-6, the V gene TRBV9; 8 bases are a match to TRBD1. This CDR3 spans 15 amino acids. Per the germline V gene, CDR1 is SGDLS and CDR2 is YYNGEE. J was trimmed by 7 bases and V by 7 bases; bases with no gene match: 10. The CDR3 reads CASGKAGGINSPLHF. CDR3 in DNA: TGTGCCAGCGGAAAAGCAGGGGGCATCAATTCACCCCTCCACTTT.

This chain joins TRBV19 and TRBJ1-1, with a possible D match to TRBD1 (5 bases). The CDR3 runs to 15 residues. The germline CDR1 and CDR2 sequences are LNHDA and SQIVND (reference sequence). V dropped 5 bases and J dropped 4 bases, with 17 bases sitting between them. The DNA for the CDR3 is TGTGCCAGTAGTGAAGGGACTCCGAGGGTCACTGAAGCTTTCTTT. It yields the protein CASSEGTPRVTEAFF.

This clone was detected only once. V and J are TRBV3-1 (or the pseudogene TRBV3-2) and TRBJ1-6, with D uncertain. The CDR3 consists of 15 residues. CDR1 is LGHDT and CDR2 is YNNKEL in the germline V gene (reference sequence). V lost 4 bases, J lost 10 bases, and 17 bases lay in between. CDR3 sequence (DNA): TGTGCCAGCAGCCTAAGCATCCTAGAAGGCTCACCCCTCCACTTT. Translating gives CASSLSILEGSPLHF.

This rearrangement joins TRBV19 to TRBJ1-2; D is uncertain. This CDR3 has 14 amino acids. From germline, CDR1 is LNHDA and CDR2 SQIVND (reference sequence). Between the trimmed V and J ends, which lost 5 bases and 0 bases, there was a span of 10 bases. The CDR3 protein is CASSRRESNYGYTF. CDR3 bases: TGTGCCAGTAGTCGGAGGGAATCTAACTATGGCTACACCTTC.

This sequence joins TRBV5-3 and TRBJ1-5; 8 positions agree with TRBD1. TRBV5-3 has ORF status, its function being uncertain. The CDR3 is 15 amino acids. V lost 1 base and J lost 2; bases outside the gene matches: 2. CDR3 protein: CARSLMGQGNQPQHF. The CDR3 nucleotides are TGTGCCAGAAGCTTGATGGGACAGGGCAATCAGCCCCAGCATTTT.

J is TRBJ2-7 and V is TRBV7-2; D is possibly TRBD2 (6 bases). The germline V gene has CDR1 SGHTA and CDR2 FQGNSA. This CDR3 region has 15 residues. The V and J ends lost 0 bases and 5 bases respectively, with 14 bases between them. This CDR3 is CASSLARPPGDEQYF. DNA of the CDR3: TGTGCCAGCAGCTTAGCCCGCCCCCCGGGGGACGAGCAGTACTTC. The whole variable domain, filled in from reference TRBV7-2 and TRBJ2-7, reads GAGVSQSPSNKVTEKGKDVELRCDPISGHTALYWYRQSLGQGLEFLIYFQGNSAPDKSGLPSDRFSAERTGGSVSTLTIQRTQQEDSAVYLCASSLARPPGDEQYFGPGTRLTVT.

The chain recombines TRBV5-5 with TRBJ1-1, with D unresolved. This CDR3 region has 12 residues. The germline V gene has CDR1 SGHKS and CDR2 YYEKEE (reference sequence). Trimming pared 4 bases from V and 1 base from J, leaving 5 bases between. DNA of the CDR3: TGTGCCAGCAGCCCAAAGAACACTGAAGCTTTCTTT. This encodes CASSPKNTEAFF.

This chain joins TRBV5-6 and TRBJ1-1, with unresolved D. V shed 3 bases and J shed 7 bases, with 13 bases lying between them. CDR1 and CDR2 (germline): SGHDT, YYEEEE. CDR3 length equals 13 residues. The CDR3 sequence: CASSWVVGGEAFF. The CDR3, as DNA: TGTGCCAGCAGCTGGGTTGTTGGCGGTGAAGCTTTCTTT.

This chain joins TRBV5-4 and TRBJ2-7; 8 nucleotides match TRBD2. The CDR3 contains 16 residues. Looked up from germline, CDR1 is SGHNT and CDR2 is YYREEE (reference sequence). The V and J ends lost 3 bases and 7 bases, in that order; junction bases with no gene match: 15. CDR3 in amino acids: CASSSGGKRGLGEQYF. The CDR3 DNA reads as TGTGCCAGCAGCTCCGGTGGAAAGCGGGGGTTGGGGGAGCAGTACTTC.

The genes are TRBV5-4 and TRBJ2-3; TRBD2 aligns across 10 bases. The CDR3 spans 15 residues. The J segment lost 6 bases and the V segment lost 7 bases, leaving 11 bases of the junction unmatched. CDR1 and CDR2 (germline): SGHNT, YYREEE (reference sequence). The CDR3 region is CASGGLASSSDTQYF. The CDR3, as DNA: TGTGCCAGCGGGGGACTAGCGTCCAGTTCCGATACGCAGTATTTT.

Note on this clone: A much larger clone differs by one base, so this may be a read error. Distinct nucleotide sequences in the sample also encode this CDR3. V usage is TRBV12-3 or TRBV12-4 and J usage is TRBJ1-1; TRBD1 might be the D (5 bases). The CDR3 runs 13 residues. V lost 6 bases and J lost 1, with 9 bases in between. Written as DNA, the CDR3 is TGTGCCAGCAGCTCCACAGGGAACACTGAAGCTTTCTTT. It yields the protein CASSSTGNTEAFF.

The chain couples TRBV7-9 to TRBJ2-2; TRBD1 aligns across 7 bases. Germline V gene data show CDR1 as SEHNR and CDR2 as FQNEAQ (reference sequence). V lost 1 base and J lost 4; bases outside the gene matches: 6. The CDR3 sequence is 16 residues long. In DNA, the CDR3 is TGTGCCAGCAGCTTAGTGACAGGGTCGGGCACCGGGGAGCTGTTTTTT. Amino acids: CASSLVTGSGTGELFF.

The genes are TRBV7-8 and TRBJ2-7, with TRBD2 matching 15 bases. V lost 1 base to trimming and J lost 4 bases; unmatched junction nucleotides: 5. CDR1 is SGHVS and CDR2 is FQNEAQ in the germline V gene. CDR3 length: 17 residues. The CDR3 sequence: CASSLDRTSGGAYEQYF. CDR3 nucleotide sequence: TGTGCCAGCAGCTTAGATCGGACTAGCGGGGGGGCGTACGAGCAGTACTTC.

In DNA, the CDR3 is TGTGCCAGCAGCCAAGCGCTTCAGGGGAAAAGCTACGAGCAGTACTTC. Translated: CASSQALQGKSYEQYF. The chain joins TRBV4-2 to TRBJ2-7; weak D call: TRBD1 (6 bases). The V and J ends lost 1 base and 3 bases respectively, with 16 bases between them. CDR1 and CDR2 from the germline V gene are LGHNA and YNFKEQ. This CDR3 is 16 amino acids long.

Regarding this clone: Other nucleotide sequences in the sample specify the same CDR3. The J gene is TRBJ2-1, the V gene TRBV9; 7 nucleotides agree with TRBD2. V shed 2 bases, J shed 1 base, and the junction held 0 bases outside the gene matches. This CDR3 contains 14 residues. Germline values: CDR1 SGDLS, CDR2 YYNGEE. The DNA of the CDR3 is TGTGCCAGCAGCGTCGGGGGGTCCTACAATGAGCAGTTCTTC. The encoded protein is CASSVGGSYNEQFF.